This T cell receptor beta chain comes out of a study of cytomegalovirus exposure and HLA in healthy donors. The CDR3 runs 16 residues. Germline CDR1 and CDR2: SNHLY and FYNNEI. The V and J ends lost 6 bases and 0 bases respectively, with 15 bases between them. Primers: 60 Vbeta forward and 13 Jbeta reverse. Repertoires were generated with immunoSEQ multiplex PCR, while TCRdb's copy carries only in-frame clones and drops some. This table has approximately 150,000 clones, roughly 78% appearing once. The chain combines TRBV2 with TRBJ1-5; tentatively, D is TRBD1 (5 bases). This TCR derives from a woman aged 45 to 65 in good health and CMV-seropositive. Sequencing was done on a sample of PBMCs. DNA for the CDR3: TGTGCCAGCAGCCCCCTTGGGGGGAATAGCAATCAGCCCCAGCATTTT. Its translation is CASSPLGGNSNQPQHF.